Listed below are T cell receptor beta chains from one sample, sequenced in a study of control samples from healthy donors and cancer patients. Here immunoSEQ multiplex PCR was the method, and the copy in TCRdb shows in-frame clones only, minus some. Found here are 130,000 to 150,000 clones, 89% of them singletons; the top ten hold 4.9%. The material sequenced was blood. Receptors were obtained from a man younger than 45 in good health. The CDR3 runs from the conserved cysteine through the conserved F or W. A D gene is named only where the DNA matches it firmly. Clone size is not always given. Where it is, it says once, few, many or a class for expanded clones.

clone_size | d_call | j_call | v_call | cdr3_aa | cdr3_nt
. | . | TRBJ1-2 | TRBV3-1/TRBV3-2 | CASSQQDTYGYTF | TGTGCCAGCAGCCAACAGGATACCTATGGCTACACCTTC
. | TRBD1 | TRBJ2-7 | TRBV7-2 | CASSYTGAWEQYF | TGTGCCAGCAGTTATACAGGGGCCTGGGAGCAGTACTTC
once | . | TRBJ1-2 | TRBV5-1 | CASSSSGNYGYTF | TGCGCCAGCAGCTCCAGTGGGAACTATGGCTACACCTTC
once | TRBD1 | TRBJ2-2 | TRBV6-2/TRBV6-3 | CASSKAGQGLTGELFF | TGTGCCAGCAGTAAGGCCGGACAGGGACTCACCGGGGAGCTGTTTTTT
. | TRBD1 | TRBJ2-7 | TRBV7-9 | CASTIGQGPSYF | TGTGCCAGCACCATAGGACAGGGGCCATCCTACTTC
once | . | TRBJ1-4 | TRBV6-5 | CASTGAGLGNEKLFF | TGTGCCAGCACTGGGGCCGGGTTGGGTAATGAAAAACTGTTTTTT
. | . | TRBJ2-1 | TRBV3-1/TRBV3-2 | CASSQGMSSYNEQFF | TGTGCCAGCAGCCAAGGCATGAGCTCCTACAATGAGCAGTTCTTC
. | . | TRBJ1-6 | TRBV14 | CASSQGTESPLHF | TGTGCCAGCAGCCAAGGGACAGAATCACCCCTCCACTTT
. | . | TRBJ1-1 | TRBV18 | CASSPRAENTEAFF | TGTGCCAGCTCACCGAGGGCGGAGAACACTGAAGCTTTCTTT
. | . | TRBJ2-7 | TRBV5-5 | CASSLWLYEQYF | TGTGCCAGCAGCTTGTGGCTTTACGAGCAGTACTTC
. | TRBD2 | TRBJ2-2 | TRBV14 | CASSQASGANTGELFF | TGTGCCAGCAGCCAGGCTAGCGGTGCGAACACCGGGGAGCTGTTTTTT
. | TRBD2 | TRBJ2-3 | TRBV9 | CASSLGLAGASRILDTQYF | TGTGCCAGCAGCCTCGGGCTAGCGGGGGCCAGTAGGATTCTGGATACGCAGTATTTT
. | . | TRBJ1-3 | TRBV7-2 | CASSPGGRGNTIYF | TGTGCCAGCAGCCCCGGGGGGCGCGGAAACACCATATATTTT
once | . | TRBJ1-5 | TRBV2 | CASSDRGGQPQHF | TGTGCCAGCAGTGACAGGGGTGGGCAGCCCCAGCATTTT
. | . | TRBJ2-1 | TRBV9 | CASSVAGLGSYNEQFF | TGTGCCAGCAGCGTAGCTGGTCTGGGTTCCTACAATGAGCAGTTCTTC
. | TRBD2 | TRBJ2-7 | TRBV4-3 | CALGRLAGVYEQYF | TGCGCCTTGGGACGACTAGCGGGAGTCTACGAGCAGTACTTC
. | . | TRBJ2-3 | TRBV12-5 | CASGPSGGRADTQYF | TGTGCTAGTGGTCCCTCGGGCGGGCGGGCTGATACGCAGTATTTT
. | . | TRBJ2-7 | TRBV7-6 | CASSPVGGGSYEQYF | TGTGCCAGCAGTCCCGTTGGGGGAGGTTCCTACGAGCAGTACTTC
once | . | TRBJ1-1 | TRBV11-2 | CASSLQRMNTEAFF | TGTGCCAGCAGCTTACAGCGGATGAACACTGAAGCTTTCTTT
. | . | TRBJ2-1 | TRBV30 | CAWRTEGNEQFF | TGTGCCTGGAGGACAGAGGGGAATGAGCAGTTCTTC
. | . | TRBJ2-7 | TRBV7-9 | CASSLVQNYEQYF | TGTGCCAGCAGCTTAGTTCAGAACTACGAGCAGTACTTC
. | TRBD2 | TRBJ2-3 | TRBV7-3 | CASSLGGGADTQYF | TGTGCCAGCAGCTTGGGCGGGGGGGCAGATACGCAGTATTTT
. | . | TRBJ1-4 | TRBV9 | CASSVEGQLGEKLFF | TGTGCCAGCAGCGTAGAAGGGCAATTGGGGGAAAAACTGTTTTTT
. | TRBD1 | TRBJ2-5 | TRBV11-2 | CASSIRQGIETQYF | TGTGCCAGCAGCATAAGACAGGGGATAGAGACCCAGTACTTC
. | . | TRBJ2-1 | TRBV7-2 | CASSQPDGVRAHNEQFF | TGTGCCAGCAGCCAACCTGATGGGGTACGGGCCCACAATGAGCAGTTCTTC
. | . | TRBJ2-1 | TRBV9 | CASSVGWGKVNEQFF | TGTGCCAGCAGCGTAGGGTGGGGGAAGGTTAATGAGCAGTTCTTC
. | TRBD2 | TRBJ2-5 | TRBV5-4 | CASSTGGRGAWTQYF | TGTGCCAGCAGCACGGGAGGGCGTGGCGCTTGGACCCAGTACTTC
. | . | TRBJ2-1 | TRBV11-3 | CASSLSFGGHNEQFF | TGTGCCAGCAGCCTCTCTTTTGGGGGCCACAATGAGCAGTTCTTC
. | . | TRBJ1-5 | TRBV7-8 | CASSAANGASQPQHF | TGTGCCAGCAGCGCTGCCAACGGGGCGAGTCAGCCCCAGCATTTT
. | . | TRBJ2-7 | TRBV7-2 | CASSPIAGTTREQYF | TGTGCCAGCAGCCCCATTGCGGGGACAACACGAGAGCAGTACTTC
. | . | TRBJ2-1 | TRBV5-4 | CASSLILANYNEQFF | TGTGCCAGCAGCTTGATATTAGCCAACTACAATGAGCAGTTCTTC
. | TRBD1 | TRBJ1-1 | TRBV11-3 | CASSPGTGPVGTEAFF | TGTGCCAGCAGCCCCGGGACAGGGCCGGTGGGCACTGAAGCTTTCTTT
once | TRBD1 | TRBJ1-5 | TRBV4-2 | CASSFGTGSNQPQHF | TGTGCCAGCAGCTTCGGGACAGGGAGCAATCAGCCCCAGCATTTT
. | TRBD2 | TRBJ2-5 | TRBV4-3 | CASSQARGGQETQYF | TGCGCCAGCAGCCAAGCCCGCGGGGGCCAAGAGACCCAGTACTTC
. | . | TRBJ1-5 | TRBV20-1 | CSASRPNSNQPQHF | TGCAGTGCTAGTAGACCGAATAGCAATCAGCCCCAGCATTTT
. | . | TRBJ1-2 | TRBV12-5 | CASGFAGTKNYGYTF | TGTGCTAGTGGTTTCGCAGGGACAAAGAACTATGGCTACACCTTC
. | . | TRBJ1-6 | TRBV5-6 | CASSLALDSPLHF | TGTGCCAGCAGCTTAGCTTTGGATTCACCCCTCCACTTT
. | . | TRBJ2-3 | TRBV5-1 | CASSYTDTQYF | TGCGCCAGCAGCTACACAGATACGCAGTATTTT
. | . | TRBJ2-3 | TRBV2 | CASSQGTTDTQYF | TGTGCCAGCAGTCAGGGTACCACAGATACGCAGTATTTT
. | . | TRBJ2-1 | TRBV6-2/TRBV6-3 | CASSYSIREWIF | TGTGCCAGCAGTTACTCCATTCGGGAGTGGATCTTC
. | . | TRBJ2-7 | TRBV24-1 | CATSELGTLKQYF | TGTGCCACCAGTGAACTAGGGACTCTAAAGCAGTACTTC
. | TRBD1 | TRBJ1-5 | TRBV5-6 | CASSRNRGRNQPQHF | TGTGCCAGCAGCCGGAACAGGGGAAGGAATCAGCCCCAGCATTTT
. | TRBD2 | TRBJ2-1 | TRBV5-5 | CASSPRLAGGLFYNEQFF | TGTGCCAGCAGCCCTAGACTAGCGGGAGGACTCTTCTACAATGAGCAGTTCTTC
. | . | TRBJ2-2 | TRBV5-4 | CASSLGLALTGELFF | TGTGCCAGCAGCTTGGGCCTAGCCCTCACCGGGGAGCTGTTTTTT
. | TRBD2 | TRBJ2-2 | TRBV6-6 | CASSYKLALNTGELFF | TGTGCCAGCAGTTACAAACTAGCGTTAAACACCGGGGAGCTGTTTTTT
. | TRBD2 | TRBJ2-3 | TRBV6-2/TRBV6-3 | CASSPAASGLRDTQYF | TGTGCCAGCAGCCCCGCCGCTAGCGGCCTTCGGGATACGCAGTATTTT
few | TRBD1 | TRBJ2-7 | TRBV3-1/TRBV3-2 | CASSQPPQPGQGSHEQYF | TGTGCCAGCAGCCAACCGCCCCAACCGGGACAGGGTTCACACGAGCAGTACTTC
. | TRBD2 | TRBJ2-1 | TRBV9 | CASTGTSSTYNEQFF | TGTGCCAGCACCGGGACTAGCTCTACCTACAATGAGCAGTTCTTC
. | . | TRBJ1-5 | TRBV19 | CASNIGENQPQHF | TGTGCCAGTAACATAGGGGAGAATCAGCCCCAGCATTTT
. | TRBD2 | TRBJ2-1 | TRBV7-2 | CASSLEGPGGNEQFF | TGTGCCAGCAGCTTAGAGGGGCCGGGGGGCAATGAGCAGTTCTTC
. | TRBD2 | TRBJ2-1 | TRBV3-1/TRBV3-2 | CASSRRGERVDEQFF | TGTGCCAGCAGCCGACGGGGGGAGAGGGTCGATGAGCAGTTCTTC
once | . | TRBJ2-2 | TRBV5-6 | CASSFQGRAHTGELFF | TGTGCCAGCAGCTTTCAGGGGAGGGCCCACACCGGGGAGCTGTTTTTT
. | . | TRBJ2-7 | TRBV18 | CASSPPSGGASYEQYF | TGTGCCAGCTCACCACCATCAGGCGGGGCCTCCTACGAGCAGTACTTC
. | . | TRBJ2-5 | TRBV11-2 | CASSLMAGGRETQYF | TGTGCCAGCAGCTTAATGGCTGGTGGGCGAGAGACCCAGTACTTC
. | TRBD1 | TRBJ1-1 | TRBV10-3 | CAISESGQGVHTEAFF | TGTGCCATCAGTGAGTCAGGACAGGGGGTTCACACTGAAGCTTTCTTT